This is a list of T cell receptor beta chains from one sample in a study of early T cells in non-severe SARS-CoV-2 infection. Using its own MiXCR run on the 5' RACE reads, TCRdb lists one record per CDR3 protein. The sample consists of some 60,000 distinct CDR3 sequences, about 9.1% of them appearing once. Sequenced: whole blood. The receptors here all came from an adult who was a healthcare worker with PCR-confirmed SARS-CoV-2 infection or an uninfected control (not recorded which). The conserved cysteine and the conserved F or W are not part of the CDR3 here. The D gene is left open where the match is weak.

.	TRBV5-1	12	TRBJ1-2	ASSLGDRAYGYT
.	TRBV29-1	12	TRBJ1-1	SVVSNYMNTEAF
TRBD1	TRBV6-2/TRBV6-3	16	TRBJ1-5	ASSRRNDRGKGNQPQH
.	TRBV18	11	TRBJ1-1	ASSRSMNTEAF
.	TRBV7-9	11	TRBJ1-1	ASSLEGISEAF
.	TRBV7-2	13	TRBJ2-7	ASSVSQGGGYEQY
TRBD1	TRBV12-3/TRBV12-4	14	TRBJ1-5	ASKPGTGEGNQPQH
TRBD2	TRBV7-3	13	TRBJ2-1	ASSLSGRANNEQF
TRBD1	TRBV20-1	13	TRBJ2-2	SAATDRVVPGELF
TRBD2	TRBV7-8	20	TRBJ2-3	ASSTYYIGAGGPERRTDTQY
TRBD1	TRBV9	11	TRBJ1-4	ASSPHGDRDLF
.	TRBV9	13	TRBJ2-7	ASSVGTGSSYEQY
.	TRBV27	12	TRBJ1-1	ASSRRQENTEAF
.	TRBV29-1	10	TRBJ1-3	SVALSGNTIY
.	TRBV5-1	15	TRBJ2-6	ASRSTGMASGANVLT
.	TRBV6-6	13	TRBJ2-1	ASTPEITSYNEQF
TRBD1	TRBV12-3/TRBV12-4	12	TRBJ2-7	ASSRQGRTYEQY
TRBD2	TRBV7-2	13	TRBJ2-7	ASSPTSGGSYEQY
.	TRBV5-1	14	TRBJ1-1	ASSLTPDGQISEAF
.	TRBV20-1	12	TRBJ1-1	SARENLPGAEAF
.	TRBV12-3/TRBV12-4	12	TRBJ1-5	ASRPDMSNQPQH
TRBD2	TRBV20-1	12	TRBJ2-5	SARQLTGGETQY
.	TRBV29-1	10	TRBJ2-7	SVATGSYEQY